The clone carrying this TCR beta chain was recorded only once. What it binds is not known. The length of the CDR3 is 15 residues. The germline CDR1 and CDR2 sequences are DFQATT and SNEGSKA (reference sequence). J gave up 9 bases and V 0 bases, and 10 bases lay outside the gene matches. TCRdb analysed the PCR reads with MiXCR anew, one entry per CDR3 protein. The data hold some 16,000 distinct CDR3 sequences, with around 66% observed a single time. This specimen belongs to a study of vaccination and CD4 T cells after COVID-19. Study overall: Six males and four females, two Hispanic, made up the convalescents. Convalescent patients gave post-COVID blood a median about 100 days post-diagnosis, range 35 to 161. Every participant had a vaccine, which was either BNT162b2 or mRNA-1273, given in two doses.

Study-wide results and limits: Researchers report that a median approximately 86% of reactive clones in convalescent patients surfaced only post-vaccination.

The chain recombines TRBV20-1 with TRBJ2-1; 8 bases map to TRBD2. The clonotype originates from a human donor who had recovered from COVID-19. This specimen consisted of CD4+ T cells from blood, obtained after SARS-CoV-2 vaccination. Here the CDR3 reads CSARDLERENVEQFF. The CDR3 coding sequence is TGCAGTGCTAGAGATCTGGAGCGGGAGAATGTTGAGCAGTTCTTC.